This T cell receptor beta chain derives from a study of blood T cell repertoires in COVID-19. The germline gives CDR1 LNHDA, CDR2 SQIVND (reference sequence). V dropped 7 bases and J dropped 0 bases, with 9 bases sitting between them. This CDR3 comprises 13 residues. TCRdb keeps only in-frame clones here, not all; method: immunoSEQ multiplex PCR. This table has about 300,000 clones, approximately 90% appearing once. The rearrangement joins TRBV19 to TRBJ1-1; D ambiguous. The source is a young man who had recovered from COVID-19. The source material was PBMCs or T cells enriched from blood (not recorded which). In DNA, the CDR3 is TGTGCCAGTACAGCGCCTATGAACACTGAAGCTTTCTTT. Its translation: CASTAPMNTEAFF. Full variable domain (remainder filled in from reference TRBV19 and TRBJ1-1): DGGITQSPKYLFRKEGQNVTLSCEQNLNHDAMYWYRQDPGQGLRLIYYSQIVNDFQKGDIAEGYSVSREKKESFPLTVTSAQKNPTAFYLCASTAPMNTEAFFGQGTRLTVV.